This T cell receptor (beta chain) stems from a study of shared clonotypes between healthy human individuals. HIV-negative, healthy adults without recent acute infections or vaccinations were the donors. Germline V gene data show CDR1 as WNHNN and CDR2 as SYGVQD (reference sequence). The CDR3 length is 14 residues. Losses at the gene ends were 0 bases for V and 8 bases for J; bases not matched to a gene: 4. Replicate PCRs run on unsorted PBMC used roughly 320 ng DNA, which was approximately 29,000 T cell genomes. Libraries were prepared by immunoSEQ multiplex PCR; TCRdb keeps only in-frame clonotypes and omits some of them. This sample has under 600,000 clones; approximately 79% occur once, and the top ten carry roughly an eighth.

This receptor was taken from a woman between 40 and 55 years old in good health. Some clones in this sample may be carry-over from other donors' samples. Sequenced material: PBMCs. This chain joins TRBV10-1 and TRBJ2-3; 8 nucleotides match TRBD1. The CDR3 DNA reads TGCGCCAGCAGTGAGTCTAGGACAGGGTTTACGCAGTATTTT. Amino acid sequence: CASSESRTGFTQYF.